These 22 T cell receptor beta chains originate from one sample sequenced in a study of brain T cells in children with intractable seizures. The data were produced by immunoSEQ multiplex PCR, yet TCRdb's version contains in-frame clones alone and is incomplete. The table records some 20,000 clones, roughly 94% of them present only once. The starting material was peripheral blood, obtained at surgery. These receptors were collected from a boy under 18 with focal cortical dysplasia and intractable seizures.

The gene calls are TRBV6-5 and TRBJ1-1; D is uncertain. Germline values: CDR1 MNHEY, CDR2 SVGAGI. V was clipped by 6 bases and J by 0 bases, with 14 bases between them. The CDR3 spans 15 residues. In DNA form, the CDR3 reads TGTGCCAGCAGCTCGAACCCGGCAGTGAACACTGAAGCTTTCTTT. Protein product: CASSSNPAVNTEAFF.

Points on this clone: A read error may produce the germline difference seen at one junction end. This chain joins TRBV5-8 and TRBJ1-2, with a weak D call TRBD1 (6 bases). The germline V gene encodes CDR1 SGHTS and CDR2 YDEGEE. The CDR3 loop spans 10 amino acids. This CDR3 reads CASSLGTESF. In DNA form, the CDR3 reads TGTGCCAGCAGCTTGGGGACAGAGTCCTTC.

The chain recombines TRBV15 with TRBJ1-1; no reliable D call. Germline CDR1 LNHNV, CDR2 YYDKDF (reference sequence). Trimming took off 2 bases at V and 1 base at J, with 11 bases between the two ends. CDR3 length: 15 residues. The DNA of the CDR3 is TGTGCCACCAGCAGATCCTTGGACGGGAACACTGAAGCTTTCTTT. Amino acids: CATSRSLDGNTEAFF.

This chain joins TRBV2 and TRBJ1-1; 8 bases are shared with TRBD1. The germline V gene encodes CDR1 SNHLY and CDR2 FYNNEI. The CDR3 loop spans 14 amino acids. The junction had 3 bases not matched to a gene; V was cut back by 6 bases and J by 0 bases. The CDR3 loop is CASRRQGMNTEAFF. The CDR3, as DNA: TGTGCCAGCAGGAGACAGGGGATGAACACTGAAGCTTTCTTT.

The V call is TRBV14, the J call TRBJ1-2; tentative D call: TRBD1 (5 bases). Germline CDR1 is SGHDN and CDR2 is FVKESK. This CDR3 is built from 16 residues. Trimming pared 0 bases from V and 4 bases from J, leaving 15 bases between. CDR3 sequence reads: CASSQDWAGTVYGYTF. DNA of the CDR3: TGTGCCAGCAGCCAAGATTGGGCCGGGACGGTCTATGGCTACACCTTC.

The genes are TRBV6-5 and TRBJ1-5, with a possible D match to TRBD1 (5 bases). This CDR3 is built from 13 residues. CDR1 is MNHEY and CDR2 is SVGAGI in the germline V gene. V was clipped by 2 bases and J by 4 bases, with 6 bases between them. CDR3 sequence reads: CASSYGGNQPQHF. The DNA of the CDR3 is TGTGCCAGCAGTTACGGGGGGAATCAGCCCCAGCATTTT.

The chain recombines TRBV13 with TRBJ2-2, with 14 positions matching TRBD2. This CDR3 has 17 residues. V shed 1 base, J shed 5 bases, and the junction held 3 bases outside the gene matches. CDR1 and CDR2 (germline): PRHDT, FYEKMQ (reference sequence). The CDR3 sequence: CASSLEGTSGGTGELFF. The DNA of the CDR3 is TGTGCCAGCAGCTTAGAAGGGACTAGCGGGGGAACCGGGGAGCTGTTTTTT.

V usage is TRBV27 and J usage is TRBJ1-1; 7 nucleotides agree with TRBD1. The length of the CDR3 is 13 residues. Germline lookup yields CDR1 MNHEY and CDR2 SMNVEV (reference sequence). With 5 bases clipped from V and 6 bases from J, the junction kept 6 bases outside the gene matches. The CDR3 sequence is CASSDRVVPEAFF. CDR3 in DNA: TGTGCCAGCAGTGACAGGGTGGTCCCTGAAGCTTTCTTT.

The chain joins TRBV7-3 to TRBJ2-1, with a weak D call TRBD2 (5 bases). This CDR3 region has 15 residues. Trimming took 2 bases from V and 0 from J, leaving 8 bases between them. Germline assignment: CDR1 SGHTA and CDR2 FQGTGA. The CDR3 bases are TGTGCCAGCAGCTTAGGGGAGAGCTCCTACAATGAGCAGTTCTTC. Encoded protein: CASSLGESSYNEQFF. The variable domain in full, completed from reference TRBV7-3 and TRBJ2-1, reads GAGVSQTPSNKVTEKGKYVELRCDPISGHTALYWYRQSLGQGPEFLIYFQGTGAADDSGLPNDRFFAVRPEGSVSTLKIQRTERGDSAVYLCASSLGESSYNEQFFGPGTRLTVL.

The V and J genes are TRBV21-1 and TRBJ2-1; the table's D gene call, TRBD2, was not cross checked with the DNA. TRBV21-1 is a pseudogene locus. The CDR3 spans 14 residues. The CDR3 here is CASSSGRNYNEQFF. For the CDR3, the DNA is TGTGCCAGCTCTAGCGGGAGAAACTACAATGAGCAGTTCTTC.

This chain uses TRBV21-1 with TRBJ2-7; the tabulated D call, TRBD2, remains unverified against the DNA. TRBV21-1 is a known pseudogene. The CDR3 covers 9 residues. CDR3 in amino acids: CANSCEQYF. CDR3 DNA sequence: TGTGCCAACTCATGCGAGCAGTACTTC.

Here the CDR3 DNA reads TGTGCCAGCAGCTTAGAGCGGGAGAACAATGAGCAGTTCTTC. This gives the protein CASSLERENNEQFF. The gene calls are TRBV11-3 and TRBJ2-1, with 7 bases fitting TRBD2. This CDR3 has 14 amino acids. V gave up 0 bases and J gave up 5 bases; unmatched junction bases: 1. The germline V gene has CDR1 SGHNT and CDR2 YENEEA.

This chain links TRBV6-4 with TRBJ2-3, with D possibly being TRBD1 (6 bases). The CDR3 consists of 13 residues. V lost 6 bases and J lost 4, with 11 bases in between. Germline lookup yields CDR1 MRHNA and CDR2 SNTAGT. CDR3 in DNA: TGTGCCAGCAGCTACAGGGATTCAGATACGCAGTATTTT. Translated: CASSYRDSDTQYF.

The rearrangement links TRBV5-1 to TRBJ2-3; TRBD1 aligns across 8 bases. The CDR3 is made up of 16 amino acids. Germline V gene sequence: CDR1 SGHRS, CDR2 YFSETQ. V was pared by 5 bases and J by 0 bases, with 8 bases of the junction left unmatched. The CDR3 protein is CASRVRQGTSTDTQYF. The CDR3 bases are TGCGCCAGCAGGGTGAGACAGGGGACTAGCACAGATACGCAGTATTTT.

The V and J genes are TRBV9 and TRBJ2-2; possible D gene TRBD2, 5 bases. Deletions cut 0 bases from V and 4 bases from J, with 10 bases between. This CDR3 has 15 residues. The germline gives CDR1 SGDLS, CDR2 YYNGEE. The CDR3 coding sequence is TGTGCCAGCAGCGTAGATCTCCGGGGCACCGGGGAGCTGTTTTTT. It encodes CASSVDLRGTGELFF.

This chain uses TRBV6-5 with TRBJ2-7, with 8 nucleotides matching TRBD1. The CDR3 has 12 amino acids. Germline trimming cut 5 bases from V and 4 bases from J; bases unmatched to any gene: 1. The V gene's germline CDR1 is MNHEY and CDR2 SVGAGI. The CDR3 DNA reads TGTGCCAGCAGTCACAGGGGGTACGAGCAGTACTTC. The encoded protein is CASSHRGYEQYF.

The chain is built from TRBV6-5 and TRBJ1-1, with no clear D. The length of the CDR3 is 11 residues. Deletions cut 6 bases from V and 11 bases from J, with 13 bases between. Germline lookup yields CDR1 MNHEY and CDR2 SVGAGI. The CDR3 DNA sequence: TGTGCCAGCAGGGGGAGGGCCGGGGCTTTCTTT. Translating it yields CASRGRAGAFF.

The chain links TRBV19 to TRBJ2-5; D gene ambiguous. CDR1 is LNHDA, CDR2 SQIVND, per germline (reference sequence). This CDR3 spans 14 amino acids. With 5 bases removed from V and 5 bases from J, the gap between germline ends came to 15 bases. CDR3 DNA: TGTGCCAGTAGTGCCTCCGGTCCGAGGGAGACCCAGTACTTC. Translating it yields CASSASGPRETQYF.

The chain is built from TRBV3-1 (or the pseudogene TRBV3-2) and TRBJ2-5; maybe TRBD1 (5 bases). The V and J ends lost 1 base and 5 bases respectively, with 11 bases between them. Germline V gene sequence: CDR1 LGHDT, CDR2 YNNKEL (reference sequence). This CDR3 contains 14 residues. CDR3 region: CASSQGPRVETQYF. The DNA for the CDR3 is TGTGCCAGCAGCCAAGGTCCCAGGGTGGAGACCCAGTACTTC.

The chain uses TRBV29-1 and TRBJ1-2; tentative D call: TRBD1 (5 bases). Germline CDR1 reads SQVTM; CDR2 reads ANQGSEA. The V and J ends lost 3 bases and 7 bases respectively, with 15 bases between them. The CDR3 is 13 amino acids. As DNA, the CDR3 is TGCAGCGTTGACGCAGGGCTGGCTTTTGGCTACACCTTC. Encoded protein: CSVDAGLAFGYTF.

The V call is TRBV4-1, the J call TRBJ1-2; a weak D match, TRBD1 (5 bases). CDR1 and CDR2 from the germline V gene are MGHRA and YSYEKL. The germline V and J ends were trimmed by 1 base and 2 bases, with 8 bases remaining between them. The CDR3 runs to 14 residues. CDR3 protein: CASSQVQGNYGYTF. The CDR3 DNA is TGCGCCAGCAGCCAAGTCCAGGGAAACTATGGCTACACCTTC.

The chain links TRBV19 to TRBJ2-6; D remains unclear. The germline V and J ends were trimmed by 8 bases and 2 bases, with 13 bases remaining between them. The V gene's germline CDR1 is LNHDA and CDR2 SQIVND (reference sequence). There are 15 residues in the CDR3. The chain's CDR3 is CASLGLIAGANVLTF. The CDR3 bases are TGTGCCAGTCTGGGCCTAATAGCTGGGGCCAACGTCCTGACTTTC. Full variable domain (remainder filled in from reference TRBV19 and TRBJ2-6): DGGITQSPKYLFRKEGQNVTLSCEQNLNHDAMYWYRQDPGQGLRLIYYSQIVNDFQKGDIAEGYSVSREKKESFPLTVTSAQKNPTAFYLCASLGLIAGANVLTFGAGSRLTVL.